The next 18 T cell receptor beta chains were all read from a single sample in a study of spatial heterogeneity in lung cancer. Study-wide findings and caveats: Higher tumor mutation counts went along with higher counts of expanded intratumoral alpha and beta TCRs.

Using its own MiXCR run on the 5' RACE reads, TCRdb lists one record per CDR3 protein. Here the sample spans 7,500 or so distinct CDR3 sequences, around 3.2% being singletons. Time point indicated: sample taken at primary tumor resection. No antigen has been assigned to these receptors. Sequencing used lung tumor tissue, obtained at surgery. Every receptor here comes from a male donor with early-stage non-small cell lung cancer.

This clonotype came up many times. Written as DNA, the CDR3 is TGTGCCAGCAGTTACTCCCCCCCCGGGACTGGGGCCTACGAGCAGTACTTC. This codes for CASSYSPPGTGAYEQYF. This chain uses TRBV6-5 with TRBJ2-7; TRBD2 is a possible D gene (6 bases). The CDR3 runs 17 residues. Trimming cost V 0 bases and J 2 bases, with 17 bases left between them. From germline, CDR1 is MNHEY and CDR2 SVGAGI.

This clonotype was seen ten or more times. The gene calls are TRBV4-2 and TRBJ1-1; D is ambiguous. There are 15 residues in the CDR3. V shed 1 base and J shed 0 bases, with 9 bases lying between them. Germline V CDR1 and CDR2: LGHNA, YNFKEQ. CDR3 in DNA: TGTGCCAGCAGCCAAGGACATGGGCTGAACACTGAAGCTTTCTTT. Translating it yields CASSQGHGLNTEAFF.

This clonotype was seen at least ten times. The chain uses TRBV28 and TRBJ2-7; D gene unclear. The CDR3 totals 14 residues. Trimming shortened V by 5 bases and J by 4 bases, and 15 bases separated the two germline ends. Germline-derived CDR1 and CDR2 are MDHEN and SYDVKM. CDR3: CASSRAGRGYEQYF. In nucleotides, the CDR3 is TGTGCCAGCAGTCGGGCAGGTCGTGGGTACGAGCAGTACTTC.

This clonotype appeared many times. In DNA, the CDR3 is TGTGCCTGGAGTGTAAAATCCGTTAATCAGCCCCAGCATTTT. This encodes CAWSVKSVNQPQHF. The rearrangement uses TRBV30 and TRBJ1-5; no definite D call. Germline V gene lookup returns CDR1 GTSNPN and CDR2 SVGIG (reference sequence). Deletions cut 0 bases from V and 4 bases from J, with 10 bases between. The CDR3 totals 14 residues.

In its sample, this clonotype is medium-sized. The CDR3 region is CASSPYRDSYGYTF. CDR3 DNA: TGTGCCAGTAGTCCTTATCGGGACAGCTATGGCTACACCTTC. The rearrangement uses TRBV19 and TRBJ1-2, with 7 bases lining up with TRBD1. From germline, CDR1 is LNHDA and CDR2 SQIVND (reference sequence). The CDR3 loop spans 14 amino acids. Trimming cost V 5 bases and J 4 bases; bases outside gene matches: 7. The whole variable domain, filled in from reference TRBV19 and TRBJ1-2, reads DGGITQSPKYLFRKEGQNVTLSCEQNLNHDAMYWYRQDPGQGLRLIYYSQIVNDFQKGDIAEGYSVSREKKESFPLTVTSAQKNPTAFYLCASSPYRDSYGYTFGSGTRLTVV.

This clonotype is medium-sized in the sample. The chain has TRBV5-5 and TRBJ1-1; unclear D gene. Trimming stripped 2 bases from V and 0 bases from J, with 5 bases between. The CDR3 runs 13 residues. Germline loops: CDR1 SGHKS, CDR2 YYEKEE (reference sequence). The CDR3 loop reads CASSLDLNTEAFF. The CDR3 coding sequence is TGTGCCAGCAGCTTAGACCTGAACACTGAAGCTTTCTTT.

The rearrangement links TRBV6-6 to TRBJ1-5; D uncertain. This CDR3 has 15 amino acids. Trimming took off 4 bases at V and 5 bases at J, with 15 bases between the two ends. Germline lookup yields CDR1 MNHNY and CDR2 SVGAGI (reference sequence). The CDR3 nucleotides read TGTGCCAGCAGTTCAGAACGAACATTTGATCAGCCCCAGCATTTT. As protein: CASSSERTFDQPQHF.

This clonotype counts as medium-sized. This chain connects TRBV7-2 to TRBJ1-2; 9 bases line up with TRBD1. Germline V gene sequence: CDR1 SGHTA, CDR2 FQGNSA. This CDR3 is built from 17 residues. Trimming took 7 bases from V and 6 from J; bases not matched to a gene: 18. CDR3 residues: CASIFPPGTGPMDGYTF. Here the CDR3 DNA reads TGTGCCAGCATTTTCCCTCCCGGGACAGGGCCTATGGATGGCTACACCTTC.

The sample holds many counts of this clonotype. The V gene is TRBV5-1, the J gene TRBJ2-2; D is unclear. CDR1 and CDR2 (germline): SGHRS, YFSETQ. V was trimmed by 7 bases and J by 2 bases, leaving 15 bases between them. The CDR3 loop spans 15 amino acids. CDR3 nucleotide sequence: TGCGCCAGCTCGTTAACGGAGACTAACACCGGGGAGCTGTTTTTT. Its translation: CASSLTETNTGELFF.

Many counts were recorded for this clonotype. This sequence joins TRBV6-1 and TRBJ2-2, with 7 bases matching TRBD2. Germline CDR1 reads MNHNS; CDR2 reads SASEGT. V gave up 5 bases and J gave up 4 bases; unmatched junction bases: 10. CDR3 length equals 16 residues. This CDR3 reads CASSYTSALGTGELFF. CDR3 DNA: TGTGCCAGCAGTTATACTAGCGCCCTCGGCACCGGGGAGCTGTTTTTT.

This clonotype was observed at least ten times. DNA for the CDR3: TGTGCCAGCGATGGTGGGGGCGATGGAAACACCATATATTTT. Amino acid sequence: CASDGGGDGNTIYF. The rearrangement joins TRBV7-9 to TRBJ1-3; a weak D match, TRBD1 (6 bases). The germline gives CDR1 SEHNR, CDR2 FQNEAQ (reference sequence). V was clipped by 8 bases and J by 3 bases, with 14 bases between them. The CDR3 is made up of 14 amino acids.

To note about this clonotype: This may come from a read error, since a much larger clone is one base off. This chain connects TRBV20-1 to TRBJ2-3, with 11 bases matching TRBD2. CDR3 length: 17 residues. The V gene's germline CDR1 is DFQATT and CDR2 SNEGSKA (reference sequence). CDR3 sequence (DNA): TGCAGTTCTAGAGCGGTAGCGGGAGGGCCTAAGGTAGATACGCAGTATTTT. It specifies CSSRAVAGGPKVDTQYF.

This clonotype occurred many times. CDR3 in amino acids: CAWSVGTGGKEQFF. The CDR3 DNA reads TGTGCCTGGAGTGTAGGGACAGGGGGCAAAGAGCAGTTCTTC. The chain recombines TRBV30 with TRBJ2-1; 12 positions match TRBD1. The V and J ends lost 0 bases and 10 bases, in that order; junction bases with no gene match: 4. The CDR3 is 14 amino acids. The germline V gene has CDR1 GTSNPN and CDR2 SVGIG (reference sequence). Full variable domain (rest looked up from reference TRBV30 and TRBJ2-1): SQTIHQWPATLVQPVGSPLSLECTVEGTSNPNLYWYRQAAGRGLQLLFYSVGIGQISSEVPQNLSASRPQDRQFILSSKKLLLSDSGFYLCAWSVGTGGKEQFFGPGTRLTVL.

Sample share makes this clonotype medium-sized (0.01 to 0.1%). The rearrangement joins TRBV4-1 to TRBJ2-1; D tentatively fits TRBD1 or TRBD2 (5 bases each). Germline CDR1 reads MGHRA; CDR2 reads YSYEKL. The CDR3 has 18 residues. Trimming left V 0 bases short and J 6 bases short, with 21 bases between. CDR3 nucleotide sequence: TGCGCCAGCAGCCAAGAGGGGGTGGAACAGCCGTTAACCAATGAGCAGTTCTTC. As protein: CASSQEGVEQPLTNEQFF.

The table lists this clonotype with many counts. Compared with germline, one end of the junction differs, possibly owing to a read error. The chain has TRBV6-5 and TRBJ1-2, with D perhaps matching TRBD1 (5 bases). The CDR3 consists of 12 residues. The germline V gene encodes CDR1 MNHEY and CDR2 SVGAGI. The CDR3 bases are TGTGCCACCCTATCCCAGGGTTATGGCGACACCTTC. Its protein is CATLSQGYGDTF.

By frequency in the sample, this clonotype is medium-sized. This chain connects TRBV12-3 or TRBV12-4 to TRBJ2-4; 7 nucleotides agree with TRBD1. This CDR3 contains 15 residues. The V gene end was trimmed by 8 bases and the J gene end by 2 bases; junction bases not matched to a gene: 9. As DNA, the CDR3 is TGTGCCAGCGTGCCCCTACAGGGGTCCAAAAACATTCAGTACTTC. It yields the protein CASVPLQGSKNIQYF.

In its sample, this clonotype was seen many times. J is TRBJ2-2 and V is TRBV29-1; the D gene could be TRBD1 or TRBD2 (6 bases each). CDR3 length: 14 amino acids. Trimming removed 2 bases from V and 1 base from J, with 8 bases in between. Germline CDR1 SQVTM, CDR2 ANQGSEA. Here the CDR3 DNA reads TGCAGCGTTGAAAAGGGGGGGAACACCGGGGAGCTGTTTTTT. Its translation: CSVEKGGNTGELFF.

The sample holds a few counts of this clonotype. This sequence joins TRBV3-1 and TRBJ2-1, with a tentative D call TRBD2 (6 bases). CDR1 and CDR2 (germline): LGHDT, YNNKEL (reference sequence). The length of the CDR3 is 17 residues. V lost 0 bases and J 8 bases, leaving 20 bases between the germline ends. CDR3 DNA: TGTGCCAGCAGCCAAGATCTCGGGGGTCGCCGAGCGGATGAGCAGTTCTTC. Translating it yields CASSQDLGGRRADEQFF.